What follows are 21 T cell receptor beta chains derived from one specimen sequenced in a study of blood T cell repertoires in COVID-19. Here immunoSEQ multiplex PCR was the method, and the copy in TCRdb shows in-frame clones only, minus some. Of around 620,000 clones in the sample, 85% to 90% were seen once. Sequencing was carried out using peripheral blood. Receptor source: a woman aged 18-35 years with acute or convalescent COVID-19.

V gene TRBV4-1 combines with J gene TRBJ1-1; 7 bases map to TRBD1. J gave up 4 bases and V 4 bases, and 6 bases lay outside the gene matches. Germline CDR1 MGHRA, CDR2 YSYEKL. The CDR3 is made up of 14 amino acids. This CDR3 reads CASSLIQGSTEAFF. As DNA, the CDR3 is TGCGCCAGCAGCCTTATACAGGGGTCCACTGAAGCTTTCTTT.

The rearrangement joins TRBV3-1 (or the pseudogene TRBV3-2) to TRBJ2-5; 9 bases are a match to TRBD2. The CDR3 totals 17 residues. Germline V gives CDR1 LGHDT, CDR2 YNNKEL (reference sequence). The V and J ends lost 0 bases and 5 bases, in that order; junction bases with no gene match: 10. CDR3 DNA: TGTGCCAGCAGCCAAGAAGGCTCGGGACTAGCCTCCGAGACCCAGTACTTC. This sequence encodes CASSQEGSGLASETQYF.

V usage is TRBV24-1 and J usage is TRBJ1-1; no definite D call. Trimming removed 9 bases at V and 5 bases at J, with 9 bases between. The CDR3 consists of 11 residues. From germline, CDR1 is KGHDR and CDR2 SFDVKD. The CDR3 region has the DNA TGTGCCACCGGCGAGGGAACTGAAGCTTTCTTT. Its protein product is CATGEGTEAFF.

The chain combines TRBV12-3 or TRBV12-4 with TRBJ1-5; D ambiguous. V lost 4 bases, J lost 9 bases, and 7 bases lay in between. The CDR3 spans 11 residues. The CDR3 reads CASSSGVPQHF. CDR3 sequence (DNA): TGTGCCAGCAGTTCAGGTGTGCCCCAGCATTTT.

This clone was detected only a few times. The chain uses TRBV4-3 and TRBJ1-2; TRBD1 might be the D (5 bases). Trimming took off 4 bases at V and 4 bases at J, with 13 bases between the two ends. The CDR3 is 14 residues long. Per the germline V gene, CDR1 is LGHNA and CDR2 is YSLEER. The CDR3 DNA is TGCGCCAGCAGCCCCACCTCGGGGGGCTATGGCTACACCTTC. Encoded protein: CASSPTSGGYGYTF.

This clone was seen more than once but under ten times. The chain combines TRBV2 with TRBJ1-2; 10 nucleotides line up with TRBD1. Germline CDR1 reads SNHLY; CDR2 reads FYNNEI. The ends lost 4 bases at V and 6 bases at J; junction bases unmatched: 8. This CDR3 comprises 15 residues. The CDR3 DNA reads TGTGCCAGCAGTGCAACGACAGGGGGCTCGGATGGCTACACCTTC. It codes for CASSATTGGSDGYTF.

The V gene is TRBV7-3, the J gene TRBJ2-1; 9 nucleotides align to TRBD1. Losses at the gene ends were 1 base for V and 8 bases for J; bases not matched to a gene: 6. CDR3 length: 15 residues. Germline CDR1 SGHTA, CDR2 FQGTGA. CDR3 residues: CASSLKGQGFHEQFF. CDR3 bases: TGTGCCAGCAGCTTAAAGGGACAGGGTTTCCATGAGCAGTTCTTC.

The chain links TRBV6-5 to TRBJ1-2, with D uncertain. Trimming took off 0 bases at V and 6 bases at J, with 11 bases between the two ends. Germline V gene lookup returns CDR1 MNHEY and CDR2 SVGAGI. The CDR3 covers 14 residues. The CDR3 nucleotides read TGTGCCAGCAGTTACTCCCCAGATTCCCATGGCTACACCTTC. Its translation: CASSYSPDSHGYTF.

The chain uses TRBV28 and TRBJ1-1, with D possibly TRBD1 on 6 matching bases. The CDR3 totals 15 residues. Trimming removed 5 bases from V and 1 base from J, with 14 bases in between. Germline loops: CDR1 MDHEN, CDR2 SYDVKM. CDR3 protein: CASSPPDRPNTEAFF. Written as DNA, the CDR3 is TGTGCCAGCAGTCCCCCTGACAGGCCGAACACTGAAGCTTTCTTT.

This chain connects TRBV6-6 to TRBJ2-7, with a tentative D call TRBD2 (5 bases). Germline-derived CDR1 and CDR2 are MNHNY and SVGAGI (reference sequence). The CDR3 length is 13 residues. Deletions cut 7 bases from V and 4 bases from J, with 14 bases between. CDR3 sequence (DNA): TGTGCCAGCACTCCCCTAGCAGGATACGAGCAGTACTTC. Translating gives CASTPLAGYEQYF.

The chain combines TRBV9 with TRBJ2-3; possibly TRBD2 for D (7 bases). Germline CDR1 reads SGDLS; CDR2 reads YYNGEE. The CDR3 totals 16 residues. The V and J ends lost 4 bases and 2 bases respectively, with 17 bases between them. For the CDR3, the DNA is TGTGCCAGCAGCCCCACCCCGGGGGGCCTCACAGATACGCAGTATTTT. This encodes CASSPTPGGLTDTQYF.

The chain is built from TRBV6-4 and TRBJ2-6; 10 nucleotides line up with TRBD2. Per germline, CDR1 MRHNA and CDR2 SNTAGT. V gave up 2 bases and J gave up 0 bases; unmatched junction bases: 4. The CDR3 contains 18 residues. CDR3 nucleotide sequence: TGTGCCAGCAGTGACGGAGCGGGGGGGCCCTCTGGGGCCAACGTCCTGACTTTC. It yields the protein CASSDGAGGPSGANVLTF.

The chain joins TRBV23-1 to TRBJ1-6, with D possibly matching TRBD1 (5 bases). TRBV23-1 is identified as an open reading frame with a role that is uncertain. The CDR3 has 14 amino acids. Deletions cut 4 bases from V and 7 bases from J, with 11 bases between. CDR3 sequence (DNA): TGCGCCAGCAGTCCTCCAGGGTGGAATTCACCCCTCCACTTT. It specifies CASSPPGWNSPLHF.

The gene calls are TRBV27 and TRBJ1-2; D is unresolved. V was trimmed by 3 bases and J by 4 bases, leaving 9 bases between them. CDR1 is MNHEY, CDR2 SMNVEV, per germline (reference sequence). The CDR3 runs to 13 residues. The CDR3 DNA reads TGTGCCAGCAGTTTTCGGGATTTCTATGGCTACACCTTC. This sequence encodes CASSFRDFYGYTF.

The chain employs TRBV19 and TRBJ2-4, with D possibly TRBD1 on 5 matching bases. CDR1 is LNHDA, CDR2 SQIVND, per germline (reference sequence). This CDR3 has 16 amino acids. V lost 7 bases and J 0 bases, leaving 16 bases between the germline ends. CDR3 protein: CASNDWGLKAKNIQYF. The CDR3 DNA is TGTGCCAGTAATGATTGGGGCCTCAAAGCCAAAAACATTCAGTACTTC.

Only a few counts were recorded for this clone. CDR3 DNA: TGTGCCAGTAGTATAGGAACAGGGTCTGGGACTGAAGCTTTCTTT. It specifies CASSIGTGSGTEAFF. The rearrangement joins TRBV19 to TRBJ1-1; possible D gene TRBD1, 6 bases. Germline CDR1 is LNHDA and CDR2 is SQIVND (reference sequence). The CDR3 has 15 residues. V was pared by 1 base and J by 5 bases, with 14 bases between.

V usage is TRBV19 and J usage is TRBJ1-1; TRBD1 aligns across 8 bases. This CDR3 has 17 amino acids. J lost 0 bases, V lost 4 bases, and 10 bases had no gene match. CDR1 is LNHDA and CDR2 is SQIVND in the germline V gene (reference sequence). The CDR3 DNA follows: TGTGCCAGTAGTAAGCGGACAGGGTATCGCCTGAACACTGAAGCTTTCTTT. Encoded protein: CASSKRTGYRLNTEAFF.

This rearrangement joins TRBV14 to TRBJ2-1; a weak D match, TRBD2 (6 bases). Germline V lookup: CDR1 SGHDN, CDR2 FVKESK. CDR3 size: 16 residues. The V gene lost 1 base and the J gene lost 9 bases, with 19 bases spanning the gap. DNA of the CDR3: TGTGCCAGCAGCCAAGTCGGGGGTGCTAGAACCTTTGAGCAGTTCTTC. This gives the protein CASSQVGGARTFEQFF.

This clone appeared a single time. The chain carries TRBV27 and TRBJ2-2, with D possibly TRBD2 on 7 matching bases. The CDR3 extends over 15 amino acids. Trimming pared 11 bases from V and 0 bases from J, leaving 16 bases between. Germline V gene data show CDR1 as MNHEY and CDR2 as SMNVEV (reference sequence). As DNA, the CDR3 is TGTGCCCGTTCCGGGGGGCTTTCGAACACCGGGGAGCTGTTTTTT. It codes for CARSGGLSNTGELFF.

Of note for this clone: This sample also contains other DNA sequences that code for the same CDR3. This chain connects TRBV9 to TRBJ1-1, with 9 positions matching TRBD1. V gave up 4 bases and J gave up 5 bases; unmatched junction bases: 6. Germline CDR1 reads SGDLS; CDR2 reads YYNGEE. The CDR3 is made up of 14 amino acids. The DNA of the CDR3 is TGTGCCAGCAGCCCGGGACAGGGAAGGACTGAAGCTTTCTTT. Translation gives CASSPGQGRTEAFF.

This clone was found once. The chain couples TRBV5-6 to TRBJ1-2, with 7 bases fitting TRBD1. The V gene's germline CDR1 is SGHDT and CDR2 YYEEEE. The J segment lost 3 bases and the V segment lost 0 bases, leaving 5 bases of the junction unmatched. The CDR3 sequence is 15 residues long. The DNA of the CDR3 is TGTGCCAGCAGCTTGGGGCCAGGGGGTTACTATGGCTACACCTTC. Its translation: CASSLGPGGYYGYTF. The whole variable domain, remainder taken from reference TRBV5-6 and TRBJ1-2, is DAGVTQSPTHLIKTRGQQVTLRCSPKSGHDTVSWYQQALGQGPQFIFQYYEEEERQRGNFPDRFSGHQFPNYSSELNVNALLLGDSALYLCASSLGPGGYYGYTFGSGTRLTVV.